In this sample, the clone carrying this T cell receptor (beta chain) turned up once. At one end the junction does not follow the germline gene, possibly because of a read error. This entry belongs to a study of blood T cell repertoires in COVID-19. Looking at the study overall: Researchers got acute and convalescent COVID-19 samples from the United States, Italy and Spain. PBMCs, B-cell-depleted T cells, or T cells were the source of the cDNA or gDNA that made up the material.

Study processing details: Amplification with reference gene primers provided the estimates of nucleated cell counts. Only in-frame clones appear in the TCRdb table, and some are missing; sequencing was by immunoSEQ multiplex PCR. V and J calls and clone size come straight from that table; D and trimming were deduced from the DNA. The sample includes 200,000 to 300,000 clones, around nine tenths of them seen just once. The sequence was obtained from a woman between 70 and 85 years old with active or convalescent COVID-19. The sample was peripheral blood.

As DNA, the CDR3 is TGCGCAATGAAGGGAGGGGAAGTCCTGACTTTC. It encodes CAMKGGEVLTF. The chain couples TRBV10-3 to TRBJ2-6, with 7 nucleotides matching TRBD2. This CDR3 comprises 11 residues. Germline CDR1 and CDR2: ENHRY and SYGVKD.